The present TCR beta chain was sequenced within a study of control samples from healthy donors and cancer patients. This CDR3 is built from 13 residues. Trimming removed 2 bases from V and 6 bases from J, with 12 bases in between. Looked up from germline, CDR1 is SGHDT and CDR2 is YYEEEE. Repertoires were generated with immunoSEQ multiplex PCR, while TCRdb's copy carries only in-frame clones and drops some. The repertoire holds 100,000 or so clones, 70% to 80% seen once, with approximately 10% in the top ten. This receptor was identified in a woman in her twenties or thirties in good health. The rearrangement uses TRBV5-6 and TRBJ2-7, with a possible D match to TRBD1 (6 bases). The sequenced material came from blood. The DNA of the CDR3 is TGTGCCAGCAGCTTACCGACAGGCAGCGAGCAGTACTTC. This translates into CASSLPTGSEQYF.